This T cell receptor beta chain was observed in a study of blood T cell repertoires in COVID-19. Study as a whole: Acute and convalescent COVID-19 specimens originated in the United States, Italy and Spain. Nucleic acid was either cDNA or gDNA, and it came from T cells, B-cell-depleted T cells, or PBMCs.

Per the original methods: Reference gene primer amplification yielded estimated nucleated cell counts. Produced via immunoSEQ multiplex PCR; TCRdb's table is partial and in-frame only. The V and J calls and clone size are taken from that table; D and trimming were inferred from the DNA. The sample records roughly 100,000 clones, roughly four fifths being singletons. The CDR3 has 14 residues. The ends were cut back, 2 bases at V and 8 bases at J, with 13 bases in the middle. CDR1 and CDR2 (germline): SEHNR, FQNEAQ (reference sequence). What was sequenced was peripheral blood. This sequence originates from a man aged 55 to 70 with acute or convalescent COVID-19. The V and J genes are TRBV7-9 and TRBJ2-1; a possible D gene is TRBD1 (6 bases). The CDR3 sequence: CASSLQQGLYEQFF. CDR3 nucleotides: TGTGCCAGCAGCTTACAGCAGGGGTTATATGAGCAGTTCTTC. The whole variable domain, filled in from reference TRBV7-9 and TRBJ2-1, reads DTGVSQNPRHKITKRGQNVTFRCDPISEHNRLYWYRQTLGQGPEFLTYFQNEAQLEKSRLLSDRFSAERPKGSFSTLEIQRTEQGDSAMYLCASSLQQGLYEQFFGPGTRLTVL.